This TCR beta chain was identified in a study of blood T cell repertoires in COVID-19. Method: immunoSEQ multiplex PCR; TCRdb's copy keeps in-frame clones and lacks some. The table includes just under 350,000 clones, about nine tenths detected once. This clone was counted a single time. Sequencing was done on a sample of peripheral blood. The clonotype was recovered from a woman aged 50 to 65 with COVID-19, enrolled during active disease.

CDR3 bases: TGTGCCAGCAGCCCGAGGACAGGGGGCGGTTCGGACACCATATATTTT. Translating it yields CASSPRTGGGSDTIYF. The chain links TRBV3-1 (or the pseudogene TRBV3-2) to TRBJ1-3, with 11 bases that match TRBD1. With V trimmed by 4 bases and J by 8 bases, 10 bases remained unmatched. The V gene's germline CDR1 is LGHDT and CDR2 YNNKEL (reference sequence). CDR3 size: 16 residues.